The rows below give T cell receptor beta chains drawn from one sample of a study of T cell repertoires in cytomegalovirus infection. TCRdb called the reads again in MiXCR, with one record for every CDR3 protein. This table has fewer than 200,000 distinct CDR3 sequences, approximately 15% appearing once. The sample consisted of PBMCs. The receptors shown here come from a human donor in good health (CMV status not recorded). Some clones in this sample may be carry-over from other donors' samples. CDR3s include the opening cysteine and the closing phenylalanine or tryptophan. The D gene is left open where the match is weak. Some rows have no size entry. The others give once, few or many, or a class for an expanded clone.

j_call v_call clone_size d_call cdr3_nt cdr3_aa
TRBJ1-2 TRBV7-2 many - TGTGCCAGCAGCTTAGATACAGGGATAAACTATGGCTACACCTTC CASSLDTGINYGYTF
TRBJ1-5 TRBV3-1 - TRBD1 TGTGCCAGCAGCCACGGACAGGGGCTAAGAAATCAGCCCCAGCATTTT CASSHGQGLRNQPQHF
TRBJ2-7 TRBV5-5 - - TGTGCCAGCAGTTCCTCGGCGCACTCCTACGAGCAGTACTTC CASSSSAHSYEQYF
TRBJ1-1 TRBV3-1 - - TGTGCCAGCAGCCAAGATTTGGGGGTCTCTGAAGCTTTCTTT CASSQDLGVSEAFF
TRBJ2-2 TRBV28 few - TGTGCCAGCAGAGCTGACAGCAGGGAGAGGGACACCGGGGAGCTGTTTTTT CASRADSRERDTGELFF
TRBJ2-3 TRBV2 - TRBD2 TGTGCCAGCACCCAACGGGGGGGAGGGACAGATACGCAGTATTTT CASTQRGGGTDTQYF
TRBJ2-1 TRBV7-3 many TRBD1 TGTGCCAGCTCTCCGGGACAGTCCCTCAATGAGCAGTTCTTC CASSPGQSLNEQFF
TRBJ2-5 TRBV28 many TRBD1 TGTGCCAGCAGTGGACAGGGTAGGGGGCAAGAGACCCAGTACTTC CASSGQGRGQETQYF
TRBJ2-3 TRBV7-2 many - TGTGCCAGCAGCTTAGTATTCCGGGCGCAGTATTTT CASSLVFRAQYF
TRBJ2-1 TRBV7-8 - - - CASSVGGGTGRLGQFF
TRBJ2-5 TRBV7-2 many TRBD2 TGTGCCAGCAGCTTTTCTAGCGGGAGGCCCCAAGAGACCCAGTACTTC CASSFSSGRPQETQYF
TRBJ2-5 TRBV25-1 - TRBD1 TGTGCCAGCAGCGAATCCGGGACAGGGATCCGAGAGACCCAGTACTTC CASSESGTGIRETQYF
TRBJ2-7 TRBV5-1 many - TGCGCCAGCAGCTTTCAGAGCGAGTCCTACGAGCAGTACTTC CASSFQSESYEQYF
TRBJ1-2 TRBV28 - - TGTGCCAGCAGTTTGTCGGGACCTCACTATGGCTACACCTTC CASSLSGPHYGYTF
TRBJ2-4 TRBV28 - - TGTGCCAGTACAGGGACCAAAAACATTCAGTACTTC CASTGTKNIQYF
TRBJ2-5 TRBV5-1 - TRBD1 TGCGCCAGCAGCCAAGGGGACAGGGCCCAAGAGACCCAGTACTTC CASSQGDRAQETQYF
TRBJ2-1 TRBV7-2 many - TGTGCCAGCAGCCCGGGCCCCGGGAACAATGAGCAGTTCTTC CASSPGPGNNEQFF
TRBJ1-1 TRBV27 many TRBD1 TGTGCCAGCAGTTTATCCCCCCGGGTAGGGGGCGGAATGAACACTGAAGCTTTCTTT CASSLSPRVGGGMNTEAFF
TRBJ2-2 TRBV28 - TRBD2 TGTGCCAGCAGTTTATGGACTAGCGGAAACACCGGGGAGCTGTTTTTT CASSLWTSGNTGELFF
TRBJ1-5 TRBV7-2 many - TGTGCCAGCACGGAGGGTAGCAATCAGCCCCAGCATTTT CASTEGSNQPQHF
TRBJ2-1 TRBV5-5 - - TGTGCCACCCGGACTTCCCCAGGCGCGGATGAGCAGTTCTTC CATRTSPGADEQFF
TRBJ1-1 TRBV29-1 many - TGCAGCGTTGTTCAGGGTCGAAACACTGAAGCTTTCTTT CSVVQGRNTEAFF
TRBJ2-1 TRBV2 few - TGTGCCAGCAGTGAACTCCCGAGTGTCCGGTTCTTC CASSELPSVRFF
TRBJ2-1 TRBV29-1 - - TGCAGCGTTTACCCCGGGACTTACAATGAGCAGTTCTTC CSVYPGTYNEQFF
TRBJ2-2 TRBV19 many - TGTGCCAGTAACGGGGGATTCACCGGGGAGCTGTTTTTT CASNGGFTGELFF
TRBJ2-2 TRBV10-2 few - TGCGCCGCGGGGGACACCCGTTTGAGCGGGGAGCTGTTTTTT CAAGDTRLSGELFF
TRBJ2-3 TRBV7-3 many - TGTGCCAGCAGCTTAGCCCATTTCGGGACAGATACGCAGTATTTT CASSLAHFGTDTQYF
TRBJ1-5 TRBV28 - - TGTGCCAGCATTTCCAGGGGACCCCCGTCAAGGCCCCAGCATTTT CASISRGPPSRPQHF
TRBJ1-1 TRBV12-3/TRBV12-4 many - TGTGCCAGCAGTTTTCGACAGGCCCCGAACACTGAAGCTTTCTTT CASSFRQAPNTEAFF
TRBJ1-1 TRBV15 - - TGTGCCACCAGCAGAGATAGAAGGGGCTCGTCCTTT CATSRDRRGSSF
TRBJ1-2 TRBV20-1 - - TGCAGTGCGATAAGGGATCGGGGCTATGGCTACACCTTC CSAIRDRGYGYTF
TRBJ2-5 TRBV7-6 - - TGTGCCAGCAGCTTGGAACAGCAAGAGACCCAGTACTTC CASSLEQQETQYF
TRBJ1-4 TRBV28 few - TGTGCCAGCACCCGGACTGACTCCCGGGGGGAACTGTTTTTT CASTRTDSRGELFF
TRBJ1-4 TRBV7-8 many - TGTGCCAGCAGCTTAAAGAGGCAGGGCGACTCTAATGAAAAACTGTTTTTT CASSLKRQGDSNEKLFF
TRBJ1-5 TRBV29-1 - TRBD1 TGCAGCACCTCTCCGAAGGGACAGGGGATGGATCAGCCCCAGCATTTT CSTSPKGQGMDQPQHF
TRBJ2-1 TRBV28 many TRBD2 TGTGCCAGCAGTCCCCGCGGGACTAGCGGGAGCGATGAGCAGTTCTTC CASSPRGTSGSDEQFF
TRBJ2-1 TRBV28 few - TGTGCCAGCAGTCCCTTTGGCTACAATGAGCAGTTCTTC CASSPFGYNEQFF
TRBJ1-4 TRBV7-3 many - TGTGCCTTCCGGACGGGGCTTCGCGAAAAACTGTTTTTT CAFRTGLREKLFF
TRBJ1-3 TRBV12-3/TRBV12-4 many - TGTGCCAGCAGTCTACAGGGATTTGGAAACACCATATATTTT CASSLQGFGNTIYF
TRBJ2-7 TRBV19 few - TGTGCCAGTAGGGACGGGAGATACCGTCCTTCCTACGAGCAGTACTTC CASRDGRYRPSYEQYF
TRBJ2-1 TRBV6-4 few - TGTGCCAGCAGTGTGGGGGACTCCGGCTCCTACAATGAGCAGTTCTTC CASSVGDSGSYNEQFF